The rows below give T cell receptor beta chains drawn from one sample of a study of glioma-infiltrating T cells after dendritic cell vaccination. Libraries were prepared by immunoSEQ multiplex PCR; TCRdb keeps only in-frame clonotypes and omits some of them. Found here are about 73,000 clones, about 80% of them singletons; the top ten hold roughly 2%. This specimen was blood, taken before dendritic cell vaccination. These receptor sequences come from a human donor with glioblastoma. Both conserved end residues are part of each CDR3. Each record gives: D gene, clone size, V gene, J gene, CDR3 protein, CDR3 DNA. D genes are given only for firm matches. Clone size is shown for a subset of rows, as once, few, many or a class of expanded clone.

d_gene: -; abundance: -; v_gene: TRBV21-1; j_gene: TRBJ2-5; CDR3aa: CAGPRDREETQYF; CDR3nt: TGTGCCGGTCCTAGGGACAGGGAAGAGACCCAGTACTTC
d_gene: -; abundance: -; v_gene: TRBV5-4; j_gene: TRBJ2-1; CDR3aa: CASSLGAYEQFF; CDR3nt: TGTGCCAGCAGCTTGGGGGCCTACGAGCAGTTCTTC
d_gene: TRBD1; abundance: -; v_gene: TRBV2; j_gene: TRBJ1-1; CDR3aa: CASSFRTGSLAFF; CDR3nt: TGTGCCAGCAGTTTTAGGACAGGGTCATTAGCTTTCTTT
d_gene: -; abundance: -; v_gene: TRBV28; j_gene: TRBJ1-2; CDR3aa: CASREGRGGQNYGYTF; CDR3nt: TGTGCCAGCCGGGAGGGAAGGGGCGGACAGAACTATGGCTACACCTTC
d_gene: -; abundance: -; v_gene: TRBV5-1; j_gene: TRBJ2-1; CDR3aa: CASTPGAGNYNEQFF; CDR3nt: TGCGCCAGCACCCCTGGGGCGGGGAATTACAATGAGCAGTTCTTC
d_gene: -; abundance: few; v_gene: TRBV5-1; j_gene: TRBJ1-1; CDR3aa: CASSSDKVGTEAFF; CDR3nt: TGCGCCAGCAGCTCTGACAAGGTTGGGACTGAAGCTTTCTTT
d_gene: TRBD2; abundance: -; v_gene: TRBV12-5; j_gene: TRBJ2-3; CDR3aa: CASGLAPRASGRVDTQYF; CDR3nt: TGTGCTAGTGGTTTGGCTCCTCGCGCTAGCGGGAGGGTAGATACGCAGTATTTT
d_gene: -; abundance: -; v_gene: TRBV6-1; j_gene: TRBJ1-5; CDR3aa: CASITRGNQPQHF; CDR3nt: TGTGCTAGTATTACAAGGGGAAATCAGCCCCAGCATTTT
d_gene: -; abundance: few; v_gene: TRBV6-5; j_gene: TRBJ1-4; CDR3aa: CASSSSRGRGEKLFF; CDR3nt: TGTGCCAGCAGTTCATCGCGGGGAAGGGGTGAAAAACTGTTTTTT
d_gene: TRBD2; abundance: -; v_gene: TRBV19; j_gene: TRBJ2-1; CDR3aa: CASSRLAGDRSYNEQFF; CDR3nt: TGTGCCAGTAGTCGGCTAGCGGGAGACCGATCCTACAATGAGCAGTTCTTC
d_gene: TRBD1; abundance: once; v_gene: TRBV19; j_gene: TRBJ1-4; CDR3aa: CASSIDFGRWDREEKLFF; CDR3nt: TGTGCCAGTAGTATAGATTTCGGTCGGTGGGACAGGGAAGAAAAACTGTTTTTT
d_gene: -; abundance: few; v_gene: TRBV4-1; j_gene: TRBJ1-2; CDR3aa: CASSPVGGRANYGYTF; CDR3nt: TGCGCCAGCAGCCCCGTCGGGGGACGAGCTAACTATGGCTACACCTTC
d_gene: -; abundance: -; v_gene: TRBV7-2; j_gene: TRBJ1-2; CDR3aa: CASSLALGHLNDNYGYTF; CDR3nt: TGTGCCAGCAGCTTAGCCCTGGGCCATTTAAATGATAACTATGGCTACACCTTC
d_gene: TRBD1; abundance: -; v_gene: TRBV30; j_gene: TRBJ1-2; CDR3aa: CAWSSDRGQGYTF; CDR3nt: TGTGCCTGGAGTTCCGACAGGGGGCAGGGCTACACCTTC
d_gene: TRBD1; abundance: -; v_gene: TRBV5-6; j_gene: TRBJ1-1; CDR3aa: CASTPVGGQPNTEAFF; CDR3nt: TGTGCCAGCACCCCGGTGGGGGGACAGCCGAACACTGAAGCTTTCTTT
d_gene: -; abundance: once; v_gene: TRBV5-1; j_gene: TRBJ2-2; CDR3aa: CASSHISGAGELFF; CDR3nt: TGCGCCAGCAGCCATATATCGGGGGCCGGGGAGCTGTTTTTT
d_gene: -; abundance: -; v_gene: TRBV19; j_gene: TRBJ1-2; CDR3aa: CASSIINRDDYGYTF; CDR3nt: TGTGCCAGTAGTATTATCAACAGGGACGACTATGGCTACACCTTC
d_gene: -; abundance: few; v_gene: TRBV4-1; j_gene: TRBJ2-3; CDR3aa: CASSQDEGRKTDTQYF; CDR3nt: TGCGCCAGCAGCCAAGACGAGGGTCGAAAGACGGATACGCAGTATTTT
d_gene: -; abundance: once; v_gene: TRBV6-1; j_gene: TRBJ1-5; CDR3aa: CASSESFSNQPQHF; CDR3nt: TGTGCCAGCAGTGAGTCCTTTAGCAATCAGCCCCAGCATTTT
d_gene: -; abundance: -; v_gene: TRBV9; j_gene: TRBJ2-2; CDR3aa: CASSPWQGSNTGELFF; CDR3nt: TGTGCCAGCAGCCCATGGCAGGGGTCGAACACCGGGGAGCTGTTTTTT
d_gene: TRBD2; abundance: once; v_gene: TRBV19; j_gene: TRBJ2-1; CDR3aa: CASSARDVRDYPFF; CDR3nt: TGTGCCAGTAGTGCCCGGGACGTCCGGGACTACCCGTTCTTC
d_gene: TRBD2; abundance: -; v_gene: TRBV5-6; j_gene: TRBJ2-5; CDR3aa: CASSVPLSGTPQETQYF; CDR3nt: TGTGCCAGCAGCGTTCCTCTGAGCGGGACCCCCCAAGAGACCCAGTACTTC
d_gene: -; abundance: once; v_gene: TRBV10-2; j_gene: TRBJ2-1; CDR3aa: CASVDRDTSYNEQFF; CDR3nt: TGCGCCAGCGTGGACCGGGACACCTCCTACAATGAGCAGTTCTTC
d_gene: TRBD1; abundance: -; v_gene: TRBV6-1; j_gene: TRBJ2-5; CDR3aa: CASSEGTVTKTQYF; CDR3nt: TGTGCCAGCAGTGAGGGGACAGTAACGAAGACCCAGTACTTC